This T cell receptor beta chain was sequenced during a study of shared clonotypes between healthy human individuals. The overall study: A donor's plate count was three for CD4 naive and three for CD4 memory; CD8 naive had two and CD8 memory one.

Libraries were prepared by immunoSEQ multiplex PCR; TCRdb keeps only in-frame clonotypes and omits some of them. The table records about 1.5 million clones, 98% of them present only once. CDR3 length equals 14 residues. CDR1 and CDR2 (germline): MGHRA, YSYEKL. V gave up 3 bases and J gave up 4 bases, with 12 bases separating them. The specimen sequenced was naive CD4+ T cells sorted from blood. Subset: CD45RA+ positively selected. The TCR was taken from a man aged 25 to 40 in good health. The chain is built from TRBV4-1 and TRBJ2-5; D is ambiguous. This chain's CDR3 is CASSQPGAVETQYF. CDR3 in DNA: TGCGCCAGCAGCCAGCCCGGCGCGGTAGAGACCCAGTACTTC.